This passage covers 10 T cell receptor beta chains from one sample sequenced in a study of Ad26.COV2.S vaccination and SARS-CoV-2 variants. This table comes from immunoSEQ multiplex PCR, and its TCRdb copy is limited to in-frame clones, with some not included. The sample contains roughly 100,000 clones, 80% of which appear only once. This specimen was peripheral blood, taken after recovery from COVID-19. These receptors came from a human donor who had recovered from COVID-19.

The CDR3: CASSQDDTQYF. The DNA of the CDR3 is TGTGCCAGCAGCCAAGACGATACGCAGTATTTT. The gene calls are TRBV3-1 (or the pseudogene TRBV3-2) and TRBJ2-3; no clear D gene. V was trimmed by 0 bases and J by 6 bases, leaving 1 base between them. The germline gives CDR1 LGHDT, CDR2 YNNKEL (reference sequence). This CDR3 comprises 11 residues.

The chain uses TRBV27 and TRBJ1-1; D is possibly TRBD1 (6 bases). The V and J ends lost 6 bases and 0 bases respectively, with 17 bases between them. In germline, CDR1 is MNHEY, CDR2 SMNVEV (reference sequence). This CDR3 is built from 16 residues. As DNA, the CDR3 is TGTGCCAGCAGACCCGGGACACCTACATTGAACACTGAAGCTTTCTTT. Its protein product is CASRPGTPTLNTEAFF.

The table lists this clone with a few counts. V is TRBV7-2 and J is TRBJ2-1; TRBD1 or TRBD2 may be the D gene (6 bases each). Deletions cut 6 bases from V and 4 bases from J, with 19 bases between. Germline V gene lookup returns CDR1 SGHTA and CDR2 FQGNSA. The CDR3 totals 16 residues. The DNA of the CDR3 is TGTGCCAGCAGTCCGACGGGGGCCCTCCCTTACAATGAGCAGTTCTTC. This sequence encodes CASSPTGALPYNEQFF.

V and J are TRBV29-1 and TRBJ2-1; D call uncertain. CDR1 and CDR2 from the germline V gene are SQVTM and ANQGSEA. This CDR3 comprises 12 residues. V was shortened by 3 bases and J by 5 bases, with 8 bases between the two germline ends. The CDR3 nucleotides read TGCAGCGTTGAGTACAATAACAATGAGCAGTTCTTC. Translating gives CSVEYNNNEQFF.

The chain links TRBV4-2 to TRBJ2-5; possibly TRBD2 for D (5 bases). The germline V gene encodes CDR1 LGHNA and CDR2 YNFKEQ. The CDR3 covers 15 residues. V dropped 6 bases and J dropped 7 bases, with 21 bases sitting between them. CDR3 amino acids: CASSRIEDSKGTQYF. CDR3 coding DNA: TGTGCCAGCAGTCGCATCGAGGACTCTAAGGGGACCCAGTACTTC.

This chain uses TRBV5-1 with TRBJ2-5; D unclear. CDR3 size: 14 residues. Germline lookup yields CDR1 SGHRS and CDR2 YFSETQ. Trimming removed 0 bases at V and 2 bases at J, with 8 bases between. Here the CDR3 DNA reads TGCGCCAGCAGCTTGGGGTCAACTCAAGAGACCCAGTACTTC. It translates to CASSLGSTQETQYF.

This clone was found a few times. This chain joins TRBV7-9 and TRBJ2-1; 7 bases align to TRBD1. J was trimmed by 5 bases and V by 5 bases; bases with no gene match: 18. Germline-derived CDR1 and CDR2 are SEHNR and FQNEAQ (reference sequence). The CDR3 is 18 amino acids. The CDR3 sequence: CASSDWDRAPIYDNEQFF. The CDR3 bases are TGTGCCAGCAGCGACTGGGACAGAGCCCCAATTTACGACAATGAGCAGTTCTTC.

CDR3 bases: TGTGCCAGCCACCAGCGGGGCGGGGCTACTTCGGGTGGCACAGATACGCAGTATTTT. This gives the protein CASHQRGGATSGGTDTQYF. The J gene is TRBJ2-3, the V gene TRBV18; 7 positions agree with TRBD2. Germline lookup yields CDR1 KGHSH and CDR2 LQKENI. Trimming removed 8 bases from V and 1 base from J; junction bases left unmatched: 21. There are 19 residues in the CDR3.

This clone appeared once. This chain connects TRBV9 to TRBJ2-2; D is unresolved. V gave up 1 base and J gave up 0 bases, with 10 bases separating them. CDR1 and CDR2 from the germline V gene are SGDLS and YYNGEE. CDR3 length: 16 amino acids. The CDR3 sequence is CASSVRDSANTGELFF. The CDR3 DNA reads TGTGCCAGCAGCGTAAGGGATTCTGCGAACACCGGGGAGCTGTTTTTT.

This clone was counted once. The V and J genes are TRBV7-9 and TRBJ2-2; D ambiguous. The CDR3 length is 17 residues. Between the trimmed V and J ends, which lost 2 bases and 3 bases, there was a span of 16 bases. In germline, CDR1 is SEHNR, CDR2 FQNEAQ (reference sequence). The CDR3 nucleotides read TGTGCCAGCAGCTTAACTCCCACATTGGGGTACACCGGGGAGCTGTTTTTT. Translation: CASSLTPTLGYTGELFF.